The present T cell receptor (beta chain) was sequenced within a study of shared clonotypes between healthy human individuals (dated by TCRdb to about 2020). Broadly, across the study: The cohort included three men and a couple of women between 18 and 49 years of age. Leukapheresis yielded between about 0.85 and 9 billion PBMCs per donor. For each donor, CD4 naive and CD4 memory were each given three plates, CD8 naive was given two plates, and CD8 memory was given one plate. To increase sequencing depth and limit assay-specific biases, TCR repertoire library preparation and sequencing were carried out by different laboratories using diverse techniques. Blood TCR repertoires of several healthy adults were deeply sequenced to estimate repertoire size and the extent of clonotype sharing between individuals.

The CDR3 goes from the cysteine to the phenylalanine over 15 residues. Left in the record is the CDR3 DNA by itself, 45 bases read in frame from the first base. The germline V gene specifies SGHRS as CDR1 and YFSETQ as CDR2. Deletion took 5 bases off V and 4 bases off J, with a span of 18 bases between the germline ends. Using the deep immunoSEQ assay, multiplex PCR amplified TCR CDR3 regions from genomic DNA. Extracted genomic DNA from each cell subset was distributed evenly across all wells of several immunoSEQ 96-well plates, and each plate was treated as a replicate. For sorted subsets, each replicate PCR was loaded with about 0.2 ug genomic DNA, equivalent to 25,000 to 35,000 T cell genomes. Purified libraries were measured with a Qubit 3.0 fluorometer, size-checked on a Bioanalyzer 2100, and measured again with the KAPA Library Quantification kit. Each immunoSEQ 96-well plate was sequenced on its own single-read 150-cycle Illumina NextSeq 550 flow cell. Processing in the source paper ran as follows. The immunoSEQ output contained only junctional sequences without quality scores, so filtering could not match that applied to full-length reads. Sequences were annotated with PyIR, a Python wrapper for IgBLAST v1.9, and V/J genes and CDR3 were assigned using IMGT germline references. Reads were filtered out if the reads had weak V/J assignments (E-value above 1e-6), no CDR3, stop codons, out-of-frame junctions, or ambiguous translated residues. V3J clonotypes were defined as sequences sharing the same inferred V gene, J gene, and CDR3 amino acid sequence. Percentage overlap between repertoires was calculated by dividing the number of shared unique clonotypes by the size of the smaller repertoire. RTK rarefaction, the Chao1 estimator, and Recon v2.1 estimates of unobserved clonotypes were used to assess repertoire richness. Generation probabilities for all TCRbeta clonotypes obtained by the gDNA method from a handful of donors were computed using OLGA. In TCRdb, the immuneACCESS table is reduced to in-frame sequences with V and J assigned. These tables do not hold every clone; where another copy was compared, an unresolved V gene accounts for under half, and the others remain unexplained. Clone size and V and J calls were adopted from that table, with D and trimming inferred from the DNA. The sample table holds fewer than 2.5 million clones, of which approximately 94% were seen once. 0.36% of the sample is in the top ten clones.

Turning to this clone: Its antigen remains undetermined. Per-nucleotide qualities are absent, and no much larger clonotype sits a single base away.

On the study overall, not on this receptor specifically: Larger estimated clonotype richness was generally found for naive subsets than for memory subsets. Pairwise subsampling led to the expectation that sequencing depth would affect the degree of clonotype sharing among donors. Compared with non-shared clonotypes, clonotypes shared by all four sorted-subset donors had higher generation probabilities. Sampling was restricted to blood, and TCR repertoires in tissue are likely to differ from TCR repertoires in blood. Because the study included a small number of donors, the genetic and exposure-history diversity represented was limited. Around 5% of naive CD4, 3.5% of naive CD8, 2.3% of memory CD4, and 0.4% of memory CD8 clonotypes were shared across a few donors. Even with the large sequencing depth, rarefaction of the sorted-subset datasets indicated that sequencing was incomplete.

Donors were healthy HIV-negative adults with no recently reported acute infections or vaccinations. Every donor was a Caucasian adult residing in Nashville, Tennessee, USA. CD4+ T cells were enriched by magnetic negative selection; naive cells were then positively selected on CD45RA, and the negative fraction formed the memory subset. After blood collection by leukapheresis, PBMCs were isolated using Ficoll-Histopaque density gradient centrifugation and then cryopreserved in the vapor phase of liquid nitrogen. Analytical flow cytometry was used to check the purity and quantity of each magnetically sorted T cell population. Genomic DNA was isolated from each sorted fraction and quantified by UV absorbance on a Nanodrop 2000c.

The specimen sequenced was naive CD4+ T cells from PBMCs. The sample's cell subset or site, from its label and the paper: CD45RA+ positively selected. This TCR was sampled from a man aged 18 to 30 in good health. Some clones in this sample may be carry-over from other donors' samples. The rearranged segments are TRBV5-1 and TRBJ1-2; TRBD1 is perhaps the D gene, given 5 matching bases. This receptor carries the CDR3 CASSFRAGPVYGYTF. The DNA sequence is TGCGCCAGCAGTTTCCGGGCGGGACCGGTCTATGGCTACACCTTC.